Each of the 15 T cell receptor beta chains below was sequenced from the same sample in a study of cytomegalovirus exposure and HLA in healthy donors. 60 Vbeta and 13 Jbeta primers were used in PCR. Data came from immunoSEQ multiplex PCR; TCRdb stores just in-frame clones and leaves some out. The data hold about 97,000 clones, with 70% to 90% observed a single time. The source material was PBMCs. The source is a man in his forties in good health and CMV-seronegative.

This clone has just a few counts. The J gene is TRBJ2-5, the V gene TRBV12-5; 8 nucleotides match TRBD1. V dropped 0 bases and J dropped 0; count of bases not matched to a gene: 6. Germline lookup yields CDR1 LGHNT and CDR2 FRNRAP. This CDR3 spans 17 amino acids. CDR3 protein: CASGLVTGGAYQETQYF. As DNA, the CDR3 is TGTGCTAGTGGTTTGGTAACAGGGGGAGCGTACCAAGAGACCCAGTACTTC.

J is TRBJ1-1 and V is TRBV30; 10 bases align to TRBD1. The CDR3 loop spans 15 amino acids. V shed 6 bases and J 3 bases; nucleotides not matched to a gene: 10. Germline loops: CDR1 GTSNPN, CDR2 SVGIG (reference sequence). CDR3 in DNA: TGTGCCTGCCAGACAGGGGGCGCGAGGTACACTGAAGCTTTCTTT. Protein product: CACQTGGARYTEAFF.

Concerning this clone: At one boundary the junction diverges from the germline segment, which might be a read error. The rearrangement uses TRBV7-9 and TRBJ1-1; D not certain. The CDR3 loop spans 14 amino acids. Germline CDR1 is SEHNR and CDR2 is FQNEAQ (reference sequence). The CDR3 coding sequence is TGTTCCAGCAGCTTAACTCAAAGCACAGATGAAGCTTTCTTT. As protein: CSSSLTQSTDEAFF.

V is TRBV7-9 and J is TRBJ2-7; 8 positions match TRBD1. This CDR3 comprises 16 residues. Losses at the gene ends were 0 bases for V and 3 bases for J; bases not matched to a gene: 7. CDR1 SEHNR and CDR2 FQNEAQ come from the germline V gene (reference sequence). This CDR3 reads CASSLAGQVTDYEQYF. The CDR3 DNA sequence: TGTGCCAGCAGCTTAGCGGGACAGGTAACTGACTACGAGCAGTACTTC. Full variable domain (remainder filled in from reference TRBV7-9 and TRBJ2-7): DTGVSQNPRHKITKRGQNVTFRCDPISEHNRLYWYRQTLGQGPEFLTYFQNEAQLEKSRLLSDRFSAERPKGSFSTLEIQRTEQGDSAMYLCASSLAGQVTDYEQYFGPGTRLTVT.

The chain has TRBV7-6 and TRBJ1-1; 8 bases agree with TRBD1. The CDR3 spans 16 residues. With 0 bases clipped from V and 3 bases from J, the junction kept 6 bases outside the gene matches. Per germline, CDR1 SGHVS and CDR2 FNYEAQ. DNA for the CDR3: TGTGCCAGCAGCTTAGCAGGCAGGGGGCAGGACACTGAAGCTTTCTTT. Protein: CASSLAGRGQDTEAFF.

The V gene is TRBV28, the J gene TRBJ2-5; tentative D call: TRBD1 (6 bases). The end of the DNA fits TRBJ2-7 better, so the J call may be wrong. CDR1 and CDR2 (germline): MDHEN, SYDVKM. The CDR3 sequence is 16 residues long. CDR3 bases: TGTGCCAGCAGTCACAGATCGGGACACCTCACCTACGAGCAGTACTTC. This sequence encodes CASSHRSGHLTYEQYF.

For the CDR3, the DNA is TGTGCCAGCAGCTTGACAGATAACACAATCACAGATACGCAGTATTTT. This translates into CASSLTDNTITDTQYF. The chain is built from TRBV5-6 and TRBJ2-3; D gene unclear. V was trimmed by 1 base and J by 2 bases, leaving 14 bases between them. Per the germline V gene, CDR1 is SGHDT and CDR2 is YYEEEE. This CDR3 region has 16 residues.

The sample holds a few counts of this clone. The J gene is TRBJ1-1, the V gene TRBV11-1; D may be TRBD1 (5 bases). Germline lookup yields CDR1 SGHAT and CDR2 FQDESV (reference sequence). V lost 2 bases and J lost 0, with 7 bases in between. The CDR3 is 14 amino acids. CDR3 residues: CASSLNRLNTEAFF. In DNA form, the CDR3 reads TGTGCCAGCAGCTTAAACAGGTTGAACACTGAAGCTTTCTTT. Variable domain in full (rest from reference TRBV11-1 and TRBJ1-1): EAEVAQSPRYKITEKSQAVAFWCDPISGHATLYWYRQILGQGPELLVQFQDESVVDDSQLPKDRFSAERLKGVDSTLKIQPAELGDSAMYLCASSLNRLNTEAFFGQGTRLTVV.

The V and J genes are TRBV19 and TRBJ1-5, with 8 bases lining up with TRBD1. The junction had 3 bases not matched to a gene; V was cut back by 4 bases and J by 1 base. The CDR3 has 15 amino acids. The germline gives CDR1 LNHDA, CDR2 SQIVND (reference sequence). The CDR3 loop is CASSTTGESNQPQHF. The CDR3 bases are TGTGCCAGTAGTACGACAGGGGAGAGCAATCAGCCCCAGCATTTT.

The chain uses TRBV6-5 and TRBJ1-2, with unresolved D. V lost 4 bases and J 3 bases, leaving 9 bases between the germline ends. There are 13 residues in the CDR3. CDR1 and CDR2 from the germline V gene are MNHEY and SVGAGI. Written as DNA, the CDR3 is TGTGCCAGCAGTTTACCCGGTTACTATGGCTACACCTTC. Residues: CASSLPGYYGYTF.

This chain connects TRBV11-2 to TRBJ1-2; tentatively, D is TRBD1 (6 bases). Trimming cost V 5 bases and J 2 bases, with 15 bases left between them. This CDR3 is built from 15 residues. Germline CDR1 reads SGHAT; CDR2 reads FQNNGV. CDR3 nucleotide sequence: TGTGCCAGCAGCACCCGGACAGCTAGCAACTATGGCTACACCTTC. This codes for CASSTRTASNYGYTF.

The J gene is TRBJ2-1, the V gene TRBV5-4; 11 positions agree with TRBD2. V was clipped by 4 bases and J by 4 bases; unmatched bases: 1. The V gene's germline CDR1 is SGHNT and CDR2 YYREEE (reference sequence). The CDR3 sequence is 14 residues long. The CDR3 DNA follows: TGTGCCAGCAGCATAGCGGGGGGGTACAATGAGCAGTTCTTC. Translation gives CASSIAGGYNEQFF.

The chain recombines TRBV5-1 with TRBJ2-1; 8 bases fit TRBD2. The germline CDR1 and CDR2 sequences are SGHRS and YFSETQ. Losses at the gene ends were 8 bases for V and 9 bases for J; bases not matched to a gene: 10. CDR3 length: 13 residues. The DNA for the CDR3 is TGCGCCAGTTCGGGGGGGTTTGGGAGTGAGCAGTTCTTC. Protein product: CASSGGFGSEQFF.

The rearrangement links TRBV18 to TRBJ2-3; D might be TRBD2 (5 bases). Trimming left V 0 bases short and J 3 bases short, with 10 bases between. In germline, CDR1 is KGHSH, CDR2 LQKENI. The CDR3 is 15 amino acids. The CDR3 coding sequence is TGTGCCAGCTCACCACCGAGTACGGGGACAGATACGCAGTATTTT. Translating gives CASSPPSTGTDTQYF.

J is TRBJ1-1 and V is TRBV4-2; weak D call: TRBD1 (5 bases). V was shortened by 2 bases and J by 4 bases, with 11 bases between the two germline ends. CDR3 length equals 14 residues. CDR1 and CDR2 (germline): LGHNA, YNFKEQ. CDR3 protein: CASSQPRASTEAFF. CDR3 nucleotide sequence: TGTGCCAGCAGCCAACCCAGGGCCAGCACTGAAGCTTTCTTT.